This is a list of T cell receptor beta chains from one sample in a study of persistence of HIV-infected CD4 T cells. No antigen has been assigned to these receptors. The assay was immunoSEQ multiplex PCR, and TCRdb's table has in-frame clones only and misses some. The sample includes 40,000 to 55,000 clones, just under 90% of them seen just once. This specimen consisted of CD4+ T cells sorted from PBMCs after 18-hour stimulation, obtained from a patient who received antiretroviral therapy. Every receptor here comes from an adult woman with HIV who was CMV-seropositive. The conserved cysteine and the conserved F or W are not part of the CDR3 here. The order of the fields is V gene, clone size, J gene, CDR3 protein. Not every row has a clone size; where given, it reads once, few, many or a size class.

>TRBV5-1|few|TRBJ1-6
ASGIYKNSPLH
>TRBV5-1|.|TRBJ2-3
ASSRSSGLAGGRSSTDTQY
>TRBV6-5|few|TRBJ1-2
ASRGDYGYT
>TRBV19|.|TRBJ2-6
ASSIVRGGSLSGANVLT
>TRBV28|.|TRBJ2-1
ASSLPGQGNNEQF
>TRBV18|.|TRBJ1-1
ASSPQGQGEAF
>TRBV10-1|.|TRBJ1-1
ASRGFGWMGAF
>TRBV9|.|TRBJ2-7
ASSVGQGGTYEQY
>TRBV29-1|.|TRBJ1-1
SVLSHGRRDTEAF
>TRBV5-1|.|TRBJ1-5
ASSMVGGSNQPQH
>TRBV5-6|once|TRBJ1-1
ASSPLRDRGNTEAF
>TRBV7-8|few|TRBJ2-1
ASSSWAGKAVEQF
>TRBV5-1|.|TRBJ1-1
ASSSQGQGNTEAF
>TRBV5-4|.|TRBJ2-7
ASSTVKGAAYEQY
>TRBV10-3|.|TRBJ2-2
AISESRAGGSGELF
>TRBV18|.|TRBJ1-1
ASSPHTLSDTEAF
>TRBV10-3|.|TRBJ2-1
AISGQGARDEQF
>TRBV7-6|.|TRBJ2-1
ASSPSRSYNEQF
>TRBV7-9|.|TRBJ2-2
ASSSDTHTGELF
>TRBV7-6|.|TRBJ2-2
ASSAGRGDTGELF
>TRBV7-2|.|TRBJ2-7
ASSVGSGASYEQY
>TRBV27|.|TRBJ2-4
ASSSSSNPGFAKNIQY
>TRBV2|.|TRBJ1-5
ASSEEGAPNQPQH
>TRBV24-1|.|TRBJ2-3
ATSEPAGGSDTQY
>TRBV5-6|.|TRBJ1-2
ASRARGENGYT
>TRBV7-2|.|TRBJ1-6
ASSHMENNSPLH
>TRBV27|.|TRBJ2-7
ASRLLAGDTQY
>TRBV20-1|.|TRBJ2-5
SASELAGDQETQY
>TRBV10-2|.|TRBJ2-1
ASRSGRATYNEQF
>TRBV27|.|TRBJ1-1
ASSLYRDTEAF
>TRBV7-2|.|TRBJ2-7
ASSLMGGGAYEQY
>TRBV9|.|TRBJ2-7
ASSVGGSGAYEQY
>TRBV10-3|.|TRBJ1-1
AISVEANTEAF
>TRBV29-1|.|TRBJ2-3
SAEGTRMDTQY
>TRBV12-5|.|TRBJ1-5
ASGPGQGLNQPQH
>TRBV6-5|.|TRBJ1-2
ASSFGRDYGYT
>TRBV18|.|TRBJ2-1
ASSPTTGHGQF
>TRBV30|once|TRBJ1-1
AWKLTGGEAF
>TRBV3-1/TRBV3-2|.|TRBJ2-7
ASSLGQGKAYEQY
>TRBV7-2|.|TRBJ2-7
ASSLAGVDLGSYEQY
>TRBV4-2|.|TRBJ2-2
ASSSLAGAINTGELF
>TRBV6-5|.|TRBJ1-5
ASSYSHGGQPQH
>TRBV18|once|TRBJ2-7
ASSRTGTQSYEQY
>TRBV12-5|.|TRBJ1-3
ASGSRPDSGNTIY
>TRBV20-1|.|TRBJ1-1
SASRRDRGHGGYTEAF
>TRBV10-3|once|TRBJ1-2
AISEQVLANYGYT
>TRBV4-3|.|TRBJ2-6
ASSQDTSSNVLT
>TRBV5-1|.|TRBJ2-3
ASSLTGTSGPDTQY